This TCR beta chain was recovered during a study of T cell responses to AZD1222 COVID-19 vaccine. Study background: Second doses were pooled across both intervals (about 4 or about 12 weeks). Study-wide points: Dominant at 160-218 and 743-854, vaccine-associated CD4 TCRs also spanned spike.

About this clone itself: Its cognate antigen is unknown.

The repertoire was sequenced with immunoSEQ multiplex PCR; TCRdb's copy has only in-frame clones and lacks some. The repertoire includes approximately 67,000 clones, around 80% of them detected once, and about 20% sits in the top ten. The input for sequencing was peripheral blood, taken on day 0 of AZD1222 vaccination. The clonotype comes from an adult in good health.

DNA for the CDR3: TGTGCCACCAGGGGGGGGGCCGAATACAATGAGCAGTTCTTC. Translating gives CATRGGAEYNEQFF. The chain links TRBV24-1 to TRBJ2-1, with D possibly matching TRBD2 (7 bases). V lost 7 bases and J lost 4, with 13 bases in between. The germline V gene encodes CDR1 KGHDR and CDR2 SFDVKD. This CDR3 contains 14 residues.